The text below deals with one TCR beta chain. Germline CDR1 SGHTA, CDR2 FQGNSA. V was clipped by 1 base and J by 4 bases, with 14 bases between them. The CDR3 loop spans 15 amino acids. The sample originates from a study of control samples from healthy donors and cancer patients. Produced via immunoSEQ multiplex PCR; TCRdb's table is partial and in-frame only. The table shows 210,000 or so clones, with approximately 91% occurring only once. The rearrangement joins TRBV7-2 to TRBJ2-7; TRBD1 is a possible D gene (5 bases). This clonotype was sampled from a man younger than 45 in good health. Input material: blood. In nucleotides, the CDR3 is TGTGCCAGCAGCTTAGACCCCGTTAGGGGTTACGAGCAGTACTTC. Protein: CASSLDPVRGYEQYF.